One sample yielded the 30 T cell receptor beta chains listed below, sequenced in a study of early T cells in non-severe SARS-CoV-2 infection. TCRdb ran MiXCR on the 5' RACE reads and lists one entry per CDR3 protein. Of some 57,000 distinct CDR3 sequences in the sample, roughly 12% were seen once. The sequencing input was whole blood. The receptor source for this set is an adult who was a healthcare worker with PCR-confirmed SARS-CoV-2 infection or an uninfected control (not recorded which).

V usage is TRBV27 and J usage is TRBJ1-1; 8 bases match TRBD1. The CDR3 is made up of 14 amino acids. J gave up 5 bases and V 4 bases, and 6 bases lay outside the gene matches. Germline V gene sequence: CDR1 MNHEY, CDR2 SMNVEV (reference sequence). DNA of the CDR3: TGTGCCAGCAGTTACCTGGACAGGGTGACTGAAGCTTTCTTT. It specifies CASSYLDRVTEAFF.

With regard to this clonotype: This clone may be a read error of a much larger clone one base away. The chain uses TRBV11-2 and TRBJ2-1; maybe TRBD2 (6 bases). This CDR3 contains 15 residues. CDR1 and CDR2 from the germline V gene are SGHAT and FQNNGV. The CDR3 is CASSKTSYSYNEQIF. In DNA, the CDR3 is TGTGCCAGCAGCAAAACTAGCTATTCCTACAATGAGCAGATCTTC.

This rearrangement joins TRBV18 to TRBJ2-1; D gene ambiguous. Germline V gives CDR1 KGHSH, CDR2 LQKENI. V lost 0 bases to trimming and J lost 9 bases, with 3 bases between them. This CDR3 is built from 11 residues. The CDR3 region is CASSPPGEQFF. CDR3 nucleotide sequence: TGTGCCAGCTCACCACCGGGTGAGCAGTTCTTC.

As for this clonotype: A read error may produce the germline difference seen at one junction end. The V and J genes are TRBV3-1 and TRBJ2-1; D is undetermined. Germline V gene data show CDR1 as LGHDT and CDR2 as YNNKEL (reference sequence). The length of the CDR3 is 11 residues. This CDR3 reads CASSQGQTIIF. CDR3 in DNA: TGTGCCAGCAGCCAAGGCCAAACTATTATCTTC.

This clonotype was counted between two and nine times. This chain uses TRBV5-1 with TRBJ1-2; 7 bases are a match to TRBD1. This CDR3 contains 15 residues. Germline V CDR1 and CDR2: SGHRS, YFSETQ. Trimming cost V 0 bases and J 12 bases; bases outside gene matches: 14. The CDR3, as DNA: TGCGCCAGCAGCTTGGATGGGACAGCCAAGCAAATCGACACCTTC. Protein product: CASSLDGTAKQIDTF.

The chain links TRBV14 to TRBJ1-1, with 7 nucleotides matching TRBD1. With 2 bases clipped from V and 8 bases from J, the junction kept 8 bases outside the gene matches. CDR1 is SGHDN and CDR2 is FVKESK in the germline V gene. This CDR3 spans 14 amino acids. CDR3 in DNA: TGTGCCAGCAGCCAACCCGACAGGGCGAAGGAAGCTTTCTTT. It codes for CASSQPDRAKEAFF.

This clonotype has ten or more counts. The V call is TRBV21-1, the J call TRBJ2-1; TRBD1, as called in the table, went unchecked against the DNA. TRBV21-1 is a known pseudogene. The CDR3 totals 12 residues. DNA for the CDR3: TGTGCCAGCAGCCACCGGGACAATAACCTGTTCTTC. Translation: CASSHRDNNLFF.

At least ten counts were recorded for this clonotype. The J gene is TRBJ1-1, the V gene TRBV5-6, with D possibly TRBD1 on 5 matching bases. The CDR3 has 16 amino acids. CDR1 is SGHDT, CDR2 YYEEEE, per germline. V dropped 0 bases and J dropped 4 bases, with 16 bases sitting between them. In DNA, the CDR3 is TGTGCCAGCAGCTTGGGGCAGGGTCTCAGAGGCACTGAAGCTTTCTTT. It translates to CASSLGQGLRGTEAFF. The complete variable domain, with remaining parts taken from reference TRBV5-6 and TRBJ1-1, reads DAGVTQSPTHLIKTRGQQVTLRCSPKSGHDTVSWYQQALGQGPQFIFQYYEEEERQRGNFPDRFSGHQFPNYSSELNVNALLLGDSALYLCASSLGQGLRGTEAFFGQGTRLTVV.

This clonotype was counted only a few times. The chain's CDR3 is CSVIGRDEKLFF. The CDR3 DNA is TGCAGCGTTATCGGGAGGGATGAAAAACTGTTTTTT. J is TRBJ1-4 and V is TRBV29-1; D gene uncertain. Looked up from germline, CDR1 is SQVTM and CDR2 is ANQGSEA. Trimming stripped 5 bases from V and 6 bases from J, with 10 bases between. The CDR3 loop spans 12 amino acids. Full variable domain (remainder filled in from reference TRBV29-1 and TRBJ1-4): SAVISQKPSRDICQRGTSLTIQCQVDSQVTMMFWYRQQPGQSLTLIATANQGSEATYESGFVIDKFPISRPNLTFSTLTVSNMSPEDSSIYLCSVIGRDEKLFFGSGTQLSVL.

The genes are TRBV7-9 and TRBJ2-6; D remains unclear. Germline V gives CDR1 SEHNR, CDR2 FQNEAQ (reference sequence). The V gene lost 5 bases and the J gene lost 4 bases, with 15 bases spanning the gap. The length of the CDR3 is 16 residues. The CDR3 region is CASSIVLAAGANVLTF. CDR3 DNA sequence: TGTGCCAGCAGCATTGTTTTGGCCGCCGGGGCCAACGTCCTGACTTTC.

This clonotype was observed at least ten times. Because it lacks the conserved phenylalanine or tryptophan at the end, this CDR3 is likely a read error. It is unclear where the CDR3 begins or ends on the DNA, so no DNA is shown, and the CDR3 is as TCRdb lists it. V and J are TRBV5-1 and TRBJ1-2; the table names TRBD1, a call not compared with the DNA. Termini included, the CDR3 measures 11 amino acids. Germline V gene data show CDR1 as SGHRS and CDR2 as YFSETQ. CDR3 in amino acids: CASSLNSRVRI.

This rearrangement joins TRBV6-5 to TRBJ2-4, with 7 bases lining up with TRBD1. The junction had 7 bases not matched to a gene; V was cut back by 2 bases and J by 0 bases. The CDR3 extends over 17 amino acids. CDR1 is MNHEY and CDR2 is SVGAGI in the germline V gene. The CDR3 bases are TGTGCCAGCAGTTACACCTACAGGGGTTTAGCCAAAAACATTCAGTACTTC. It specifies CASSYTYRGLAKNIQYF.

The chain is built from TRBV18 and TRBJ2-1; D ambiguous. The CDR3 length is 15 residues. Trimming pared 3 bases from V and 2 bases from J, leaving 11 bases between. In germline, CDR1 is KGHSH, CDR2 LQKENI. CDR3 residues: CASSPPGGTYNEQFF. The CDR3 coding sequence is TGTGCCAGCTCACCCCCAGGCGGAACCTACAATGAGCAGTTCTTC.

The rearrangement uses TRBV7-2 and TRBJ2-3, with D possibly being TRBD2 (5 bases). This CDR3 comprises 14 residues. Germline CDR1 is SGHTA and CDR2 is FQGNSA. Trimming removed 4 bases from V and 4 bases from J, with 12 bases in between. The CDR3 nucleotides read TGTGCCAGCAGCTATTCCCGGGAAGCAGATACGCAGTATTTT. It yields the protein CASSYSREADTQYF.

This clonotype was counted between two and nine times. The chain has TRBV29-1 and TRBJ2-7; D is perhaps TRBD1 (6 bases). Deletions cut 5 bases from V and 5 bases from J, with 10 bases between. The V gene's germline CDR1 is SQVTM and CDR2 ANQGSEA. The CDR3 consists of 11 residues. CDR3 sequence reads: CSVLRQDEQYF. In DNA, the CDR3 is TGCAGCGTTCTTCGACAGGACGAGCAGTACTTC.

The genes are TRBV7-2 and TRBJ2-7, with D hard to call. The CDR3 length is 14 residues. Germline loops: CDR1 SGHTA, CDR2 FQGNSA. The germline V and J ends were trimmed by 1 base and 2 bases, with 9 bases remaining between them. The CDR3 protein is CASSLGWRAYEQYF. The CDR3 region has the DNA TGTGCCAGCAGCTTAGGTTGGCGTGCCTACGAGCAGTACTTC.

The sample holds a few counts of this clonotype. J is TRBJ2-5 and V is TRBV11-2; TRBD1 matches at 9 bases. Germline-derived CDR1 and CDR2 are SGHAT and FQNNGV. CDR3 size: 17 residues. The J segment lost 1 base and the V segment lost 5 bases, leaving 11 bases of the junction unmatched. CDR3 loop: CASSQAVGTGFQETQYF. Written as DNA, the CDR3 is TGTGCCAGCAGCCAAGCCGTCGGGACAGGGTTCCAAGAGACCCAGTACTTC.

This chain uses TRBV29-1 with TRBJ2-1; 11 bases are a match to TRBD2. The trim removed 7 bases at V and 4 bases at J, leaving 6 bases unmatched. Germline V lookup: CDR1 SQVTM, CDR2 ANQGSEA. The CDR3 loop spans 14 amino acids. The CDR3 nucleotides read TGCAGCGCCACCGGGACTAGCGGATACAATGAGCAGTTCTTC. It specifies CSATGTSGYNEQFF.

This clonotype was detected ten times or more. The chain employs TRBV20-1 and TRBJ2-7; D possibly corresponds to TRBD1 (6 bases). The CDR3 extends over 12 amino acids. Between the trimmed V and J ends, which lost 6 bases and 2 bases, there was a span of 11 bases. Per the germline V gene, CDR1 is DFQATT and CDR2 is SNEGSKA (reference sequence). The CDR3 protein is CSAATGTYEQYF. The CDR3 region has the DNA TGCAGTGCCGCGACAGGAACCTACGAGCAGTACTTC.

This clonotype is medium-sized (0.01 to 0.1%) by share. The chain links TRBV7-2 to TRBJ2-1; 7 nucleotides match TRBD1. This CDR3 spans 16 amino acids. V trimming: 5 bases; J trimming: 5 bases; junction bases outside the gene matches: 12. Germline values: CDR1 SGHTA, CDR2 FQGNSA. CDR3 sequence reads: CASSRQPGQPNNEQFF. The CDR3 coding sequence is TGTGCCAGCAGCCGGCAACCGGGACAGCCTAACAATGAGCAGTTCTTC. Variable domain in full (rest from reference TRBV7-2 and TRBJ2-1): GAGVSQSPSNKVTEKGKDVELRCDPISGHTALYWYRQSLGQGLEFLIYFQGNSAPDKSGLPSDRFSAERTGGSVSTLTIQRTQQEDSAVYLCASSRQPGQPNNEQFFGPGTRLTVL.

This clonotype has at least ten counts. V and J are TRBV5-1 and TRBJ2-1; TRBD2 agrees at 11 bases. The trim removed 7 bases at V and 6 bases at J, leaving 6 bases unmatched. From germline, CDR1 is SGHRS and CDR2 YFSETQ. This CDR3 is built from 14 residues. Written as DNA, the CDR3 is TGCGCCAGCCGGGGACTAGCGGATAGCAATGAGCAGTTCTTC. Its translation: CASRGLADSNEQFF.

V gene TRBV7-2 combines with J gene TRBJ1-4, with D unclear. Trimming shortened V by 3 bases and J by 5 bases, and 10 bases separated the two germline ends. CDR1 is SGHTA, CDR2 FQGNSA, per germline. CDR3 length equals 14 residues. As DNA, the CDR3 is TGTGCCAGCAGCTTCCAGGTTACCAATGAAAAACTGTTTTTT. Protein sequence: CASSFQVTNEKLFF. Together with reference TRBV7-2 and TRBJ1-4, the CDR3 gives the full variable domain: GAGVSQSPSNKVTEKGKDVELRCDPISGHTALYWYRQSLGQGLEFLIYFQGNSAPDKSGLPSDRFSAERTGGSVSTLTIQRTQQEDSAVYLCASSFQVTNEKLFFGSGTQLSVL.

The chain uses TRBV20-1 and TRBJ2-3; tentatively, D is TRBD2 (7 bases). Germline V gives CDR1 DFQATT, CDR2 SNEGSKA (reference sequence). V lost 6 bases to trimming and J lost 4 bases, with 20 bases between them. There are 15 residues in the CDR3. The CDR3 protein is CSAARGASLPDTQYF. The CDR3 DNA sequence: TGCAGTGCCGCACGGGGGGCCAGCCTCCCAGATACGCAGTATTTT.

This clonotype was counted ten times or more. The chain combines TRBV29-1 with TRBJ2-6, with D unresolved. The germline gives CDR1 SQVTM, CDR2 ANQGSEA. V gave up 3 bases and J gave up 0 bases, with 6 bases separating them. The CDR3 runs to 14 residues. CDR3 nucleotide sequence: TGCAGCGTTGACGGCAGCTCTGGGGCCAACGTCCTGACTTTC. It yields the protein CSVDGSSGANVLTF.

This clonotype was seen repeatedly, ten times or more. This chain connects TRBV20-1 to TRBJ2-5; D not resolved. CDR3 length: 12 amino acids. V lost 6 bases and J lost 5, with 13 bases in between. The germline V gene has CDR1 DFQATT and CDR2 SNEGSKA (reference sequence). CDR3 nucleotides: TGCAGTGCCCTGCCAGTTGCGGAGACCCAGTACTTC. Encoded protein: CSALPVAETQYF.

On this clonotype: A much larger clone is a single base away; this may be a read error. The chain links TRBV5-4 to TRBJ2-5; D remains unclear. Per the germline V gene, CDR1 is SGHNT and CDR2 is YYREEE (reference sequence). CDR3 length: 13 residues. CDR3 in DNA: TGTGCCAGCAGCTTGGTATATCAAGAGACCCAGTGCTTC. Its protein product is CASSLVYQETQCF.

The chain's CDR3 is CASSPEGGKTYNEQFF. The CDR3 DNA reads TGCGCCAGCAGCCCCGAGGGGGGGAAGACCTACAATGAGCAGTTCTTC. The gene calls are TRBV5-1 and TRBJ2-1; maybe TRBD2 (7 bases). Germline loops: CDR1 SGHRS, CDR2 YFSETQ. This CDR3 spans 16 amino acids. V was trimmed by 4 bases and J by 2 bases, leaving 16 bases between them.

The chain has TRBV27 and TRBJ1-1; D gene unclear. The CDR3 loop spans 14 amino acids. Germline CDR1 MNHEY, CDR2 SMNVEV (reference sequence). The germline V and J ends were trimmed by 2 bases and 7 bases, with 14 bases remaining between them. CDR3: CASSLAGVTNEAFF. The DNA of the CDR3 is TGTGCCAGCAGTTTAGCGGGAGTCACAAATGAAGCTTTCTTT.

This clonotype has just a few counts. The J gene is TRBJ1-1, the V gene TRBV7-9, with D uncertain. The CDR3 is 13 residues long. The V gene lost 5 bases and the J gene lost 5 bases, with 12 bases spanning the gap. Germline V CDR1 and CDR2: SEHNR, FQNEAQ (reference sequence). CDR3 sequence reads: CASSLISTTEAFF. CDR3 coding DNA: TGTGCCAGCAGCCTCATTTCGACGACTGAAGCTTTCTTT.

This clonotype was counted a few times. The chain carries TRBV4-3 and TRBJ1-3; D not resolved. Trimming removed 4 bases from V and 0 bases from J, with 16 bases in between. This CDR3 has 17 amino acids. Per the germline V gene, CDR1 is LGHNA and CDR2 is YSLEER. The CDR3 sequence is CASSLETTESSGNTIYF. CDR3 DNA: TGCGCCAGCAGCCTAGAGACAACAGAATCCTCTGGAAACACCATATATTTT.